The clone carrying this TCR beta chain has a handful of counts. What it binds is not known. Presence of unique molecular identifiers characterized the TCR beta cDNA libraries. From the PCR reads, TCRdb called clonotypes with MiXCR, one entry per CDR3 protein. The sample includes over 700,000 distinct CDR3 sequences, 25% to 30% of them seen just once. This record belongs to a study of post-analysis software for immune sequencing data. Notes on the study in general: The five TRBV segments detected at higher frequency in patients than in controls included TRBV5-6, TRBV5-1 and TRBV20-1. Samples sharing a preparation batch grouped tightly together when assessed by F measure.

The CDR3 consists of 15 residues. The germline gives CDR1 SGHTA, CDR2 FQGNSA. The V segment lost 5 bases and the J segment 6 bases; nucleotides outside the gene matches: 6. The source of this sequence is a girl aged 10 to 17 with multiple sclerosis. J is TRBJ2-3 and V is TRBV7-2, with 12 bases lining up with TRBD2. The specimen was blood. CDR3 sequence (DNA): TGTGCCAGCAGCATTAGACTAGCGGGGGATGATACGCAGTATTTT. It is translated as CASSIRLAGDDTQYF.